Shown below are 5 T cell receptor beta chains from a single sample sequenced in a study of blood T cell repertoires in COVID-19 (TCRdb year 2020). The library was prepared using the immunoSEQ multiplex PCR assay. TCRdb took over this immuneACCESS table, retaining in-frame rearrangements with V and J assigned. Such tables are incomplete; in checked studies, under half of the missing clones stem from an unresolved V gene, and the remainder is unexplained. This sample lists around 120,000 clones; more than 75% were detected once. 1.5% to 1.7% of the sample is taken by the ten largest. Sequencing input: peripheral blood. Receptors were obtained from a human donor in a cohort sampled during active COVID-19.

The V call is TRBV18, the J call TRBJ2-4; 15 bases fit TRBD2. Germline CDR1 is KGHSH and CDR2 is LQKENI. The ends lost 0 bases at V and 6 bases at J; junction bases unmatched: 9. The CDR3 is made up of 19 amino acids. In nucleotides, the CDR3 is TGTGCCAGCTCACCACCCGGACTAGCGGGAGGGTCGTCAAGAAACATTCAGTACTTC. Its translation: CASSPPGLAGGSSRNIQYF. Full variable domain (outside the CDR3, taken from reference TRBV18 and TRBJ2-4): NAGVMQNPRHLVRRRGQEARLRCSPMKGHSHVYWYRQLPEEGLKFMVYLQKENIIDESGMPKERFSAEFPKEGPSILRIQQVVRGDSAAYFCASSPPGLAGGSSRNIQYFGAGTRLSVL.

This clone was seen once. V usage is TRBV28 and J usage is TRBJ2-7; D might be TRBD1 (6 bases). CDR1 is MDHEN, CDR2 SYDVKM, per germline. Between the trimmed V and J ends, which lost 5 bases and 3 bases, there was a span of 20 bases. This CDR3 is 16 amino acids long. The CDR3 reads CASSPPGDKRIYEQYF. Here the CDR3 DNA reads TGTGCCAGCAGTCCCCCCGGGGACAAGAGAATCTACGAGCAGTACTTC.

The chain joins TRBV7-6 to TRBJ2-7; D may be TRBD1 (5 bases). Germline values: CDR1 SGHVS, CDR2 FNYEAQ. The V end was cut by 5 bases, the J end by 3 bases, with 14 bases between. The CDR3 is made up of 14 amino acids. The CDR3 DNA follows: TGTGCCAGCAGCCCATCGACAGCAAACTACGAGCAGTACTTC. Its protein is CASSPSTANYEQYF.

This clone was recorded once. The same CDR3 arises from other DNA sequences in this sample as well. As DNA, the CDR3 is TGTGCCAGCAGCCTGGGACTTAACTATGGCTACACCTTC. Amino acid sequence: CASSLGLNYGYTF. This chain joins TRBV3-1 (or the pseudogene TRBV3-2) and TRBJ1-2; TRBD1 might be the D (5 bases). V was shortened by 4 bases and J by 1 base, with 7 bases between the two germline ends. The CDR3 loop spans 13 amino acids. Germline V gene lookup returns CDR1 LGHDT and CDR2 YNNKEL (reference sequence).

The chain joins TRBV10-3 to TRBJ2-3; 8 nucleotides agree with TRBD2. The CDR3 is 15 amino acids. The germline V gene has CDR1 ENHRY and CDR2 SYGVKD. Trimming at V came to 4 bases and at J to 2 bases, leaving 5 bases not matched to a gene. As DNA, the CDR3 is TGTGCCATCAGTGGACGGGGGGGGTACACAGATACGCAGTATTTT. Encoded protein: CAISGRGGYTDTQYF.